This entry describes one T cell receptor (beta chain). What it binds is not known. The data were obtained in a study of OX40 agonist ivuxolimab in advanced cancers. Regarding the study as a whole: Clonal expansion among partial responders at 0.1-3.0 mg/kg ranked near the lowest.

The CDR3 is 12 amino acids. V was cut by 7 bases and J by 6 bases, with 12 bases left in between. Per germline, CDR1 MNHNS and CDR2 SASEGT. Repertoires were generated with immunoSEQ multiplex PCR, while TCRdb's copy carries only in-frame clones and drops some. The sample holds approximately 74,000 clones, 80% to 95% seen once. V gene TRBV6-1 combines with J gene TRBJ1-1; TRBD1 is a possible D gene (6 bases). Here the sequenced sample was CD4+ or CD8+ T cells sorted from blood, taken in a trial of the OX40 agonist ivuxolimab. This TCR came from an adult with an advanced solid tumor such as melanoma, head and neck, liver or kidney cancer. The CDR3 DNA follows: TGTGCCAGCAATTATCAGGGGTCTGAAGCTTTCTTT. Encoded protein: CASNYQGSEAFF.